This entry lists 24 T cell receptor beta chains sequenced from one sample in a study of shared clonotypes between healthy human individuals. Data came from immunoSEQ multiplex PCR; TCRdb stores just in-frame clones and leaves some out. The data show about 2.2 million clones, around 93% seen once. Naive CD8 cells lacked CD45RO, underwent positive selection for CCR7 and left out terminally differentiated effector memory CD45RA+ cells. The specimen sequenced was naive CD8+ T cells from PBMCs. All receptors derive from a man aged 18 to 35 in good health. Some clones in this sample may be carry-over from other donors' samples.

Points on this clone: This sample also contains other DNA sequences that code for the same CDR3. The CDR3 loop reads CASSEARGGHLSSYEQYF. The CDR3 DNA is TGTGCCAGCAGTGAGGCGCGAGGGGGCCATCTTAGCTCCTACGAGCAGTACTTC. The V call is TRBV6-1, the J call TRBJ2-7, with 7 bases that match TRBD1. The CDR3 has 18 residues. V lost 3 bases and J lost 0; bases outside the gene matches: 14. The germline gives CDR1 MNHNS, CDR2 SASEGT.

The V call is TRBV27, the J call TRBJ2-1; 9 bases match TRBD1. Germline trimming cut 8 bases from V and 2 bases from J; bases unmatched to any gene: 7. Germline CDR1 and CDR2: MNHEY and SMNVEV (reference sequence). CDR3 length: 15 amino acids. The CDR3 DNA reads as TGTGCCAGCGGATGGGACAGGGTCACCTACAATGAGCAGTTCTTC. This encodes CASGWDRVTYNEQFF.

CDR3 sequence: CASSAFTGVSGNTIYF. DNA of the CDR3: TGTGCCAGCAGCGCATTTACAGGGGTCTCTGGAAACACCATATATTTT. The chain uses TRBV9 and TRBJ1-3; 7 bases align to TRBD1. Germline V lookup: CDR1 SGDLS, CDR2 YYNGEE. CDR3 size: 16 residues. J lost 0 bases, V lost 3 bases, and 6 bases had no gene match.

The chain is built from TRBV4-2 and TRBJ2-3, with D possibly matching TRBD2 (5 bases). The germline gives CDR1 LGHNA, CDR2 YNFKEQ. The CDR3 length is 14 residues. V lost 5 bases and J lost 4, with 13 bases in between. Here the CDR3 reads CASSSTSRADTQYF. In DNA, the CDR3 is TGTGCCAGCAGCTCAACTAGTCGGGCAGATACGCAGTATTTT.

The chain uses TRBV2 and TRBJ2-2; D might be TRBD2 (6 bases). CDR3 length equals 16 residues. V was clipped by 6 bases and J by 5 bases, with 19 bases between them. Germline CDR1 and CDR2: SNHLY and FYNNEI. The CDR3 sequence is CASSRPGDSQTGELFF. In DNA form, the CDR3 reads TGTGCCAGCAGCCGACCGGGAGACAGCCAGACCGGGGAGCTGTTTTTT. The whole variable domain, filled in from reference TRBV2 and TRBJ2-2, reads EPEVTQTPSHQVTQMGQEVILRCVPISNHLYFYWYRQILGQKVEFLVSFYNNEISEKSEIFDDQFSVERPDGSNFTLKIRSTKLEDSAMYFCASSRPGDSQTGELFFGEGSRLTVL.

The rearrangement links TRBV29-1 to TRBJ2-2; D call uncertain. Trimming took 3 bases from V and 4 from J, leaving 9 bases between them. The CDR3 loop spans 13 amino acids. Germline loops: CDR1 SQVTM, CDR2 ANQGSEA. The DNA for the CDR3 is TGCAGCGTTGACGACGGCACCACCGGGGAGCTGTTTTTT. Translated: CSVDDGTTGELFF.

The chain combines TRBV5-8 with TRBJ2-2; 9 bases agree with TRBD1. J lost 3 bases, V lost 3 bases, and 3 bases had no gene match. This CDR3 region has 15 residues. CDR1 and CDR2 from the germline V gene are SGHTS and YDEGEE. This CDR3 is CASSWGQGHTGELFF. CDR3 DNA: TGTGCCAGCAGCTGGGGACAGGGCCACACCGGGGAGCTGTTTTTT.

The V and J genes are TRBV7-9 and TRBJ2-1; D uncertain. V dropped 6 bases and J dropped 8 bases, with 11 bases sitting between them. The germline gives CDR1 SEHNR, CDR2 FQNEAQ (reference sequence). This CDR3 contains 12 residues. CDR3 sequence reads: CASRGTDDEQFF. The DNA of the CDR3 is TGTGCCAGCAGAGGTACAGACGATGAGCAGTTCTTC.

The V gene is TRBV27, the J gene TRBJ2-7, with D perhaps TRBD1 (7 bases). The ends were cut back, 3 bases at V and 2 bases at J, with 17 bases in the middle. This CDR3 region has 16 residues. Germline CDR1 and CDR2: MNHEY and SMNVEV (reference sequence). CDR3 sequence reads: CASSLTTGDLPYEQYF. The CDR3 DNA sequence: TGTGCCAGCAGTTTGACTACAGGGGACTTGCCCTACGAGCAGTACTTC.

CDR3 DNA: TGTGCCAGCATCAAAGAGGAGGCTAGCGGGGCAGATACGCAGTATTTT. Encoded protein: CASIKEEASGADTQYF. V is TRBV2 and J is TRBJ2-3; 9 bases agree with TRBD2. This CDR3 region has 16 residues. Germline V CDR1 and CDR2: SNHLY, FYNNEI. Unmatched junction bases numbered 12, after V lost 7 bases and J lost 4 bases. Complete variable domain (other parts from reference TRBV2 and TRBJ2-3): EPEVTQTPSHQVTQMGQEVILRCVPISNHLYFYWYRQILGQKVEFLVSFYNNEISEKSEIFDDQFSVERPDGSNFTLKIRSTKLEDSAMYFCASIKEEASGADTQYFGPGTRLTVL.

The chain couples TRBV7-9 to TRBJ1-1; weak D call: TRBD1 (6 bases). This CDR3 is 16 amino acids long. CDR1 is SEHNR, CDR2 FQNEAQ, per germline (reference sequence). V was clipped by 6 bases and J by 4 bases, with 21 bases between them. The CDR3 DNA sequence: TGTGCCAGCAGGTCCCCGGGGAGGGGGTTAAGCACTGAAGCTTTCTTT. The encoded protein is CASRSPGRGLSTEAFF.

The rearrangement uses TRBV27 and TRBJ1-2; D is possibly TRBD1 (5 bases). The CDR3 is made up of 13 amino acids. The V end lost 5 bases, the J end lost 3 bases, and 10 bases lay between the germline ends. CDR1 MNHEY and CDR2 SMNVEV come from the germline V gene (reference sequence). The CDR3 sequence: CASSTWDDYGYTF. The CDR3 DNA is TGTGCCAGCAGTACCTGGGACGACTATGGCTACACCTTC.

The rearrangement links TRBV4-3 to TRBJ1-1; TRBD1 is a possible D gene (6 bases). V lost 0 bases and J 7 bases, leaving 15 bases between the germline ends. Germline V CDR1 and CDR2: LGHNA, YSLEER. The length of the CDR3 is 15 residues. The CDR3 sequence: CASSQDIGTPDEAFF. CDR3 in DNA: TGCGCCAGCAGCCAAGATATCGGGACACCAGATGAAGCTTTCTTT.

J is TRBJ2-2 and V is TRBV7-6; D not certain. Deletions cut 7 bases from V and 2 bases from J, with 14 bases between. Germline lookup yields CDR1 SGHVS and CDR2 FNYEAQ. The CDR3 totals 15 residues. In DNA form, the CDR3 reads TGTGCCAGCATAGGAGACCGAGCAAACACCGGGGAGCTGTTTTTT. Residues: CASIGDRANTGELFF. Full variable domain (outside the CDR3, taken from reference TRBV7-6 and TRBJ2-2): GAGVSQSPRYKVTKRGQDVALRCDPISGHVSLYWYRQALGQGPEFLTYFNYEAQQDKSGLPNDRFSAERPEGSISTLTIQRTEQRDSAMYRCASIGDRANTGELFFGEGSRLTVL.

The chain employs TRBV27 and TRBJ2-1; the D gene is possibly TRBD2 (6 bases). This CDR3 has 18 amino acids. Germline V CDR1 and CDR2: MNHEY, SMNVEV (reference sequence). Trimming took 1 base from V and 7 from J, leaving 23 bases between them. Written as DNA, the CDR3 is TGTGCCAGCAGTTTATTCCTTGGGGCGGGACTTATCAAGAATGAGCAGTTCTTC. It codes for CASSLFLGAGLIKNEQFF.

This clone was observed a single time. The rearrangement links TRBV29-1 to TRBJ2-5; 7 bases are shared with TRBD2. Gene TRBJ2-7 matches the end of the DNA better, so the J call may be wrong. The germline gives CDR1 SQVTM, CDR2 ANQGSEA. CDR3 length equals 16 residues. The CDR3 region is CSVVTSESGKSYEQYF. The CDR3 region has the DNA TGCAGCGTCGTAACAAGTGAGAGCGGGAAGTCCTACGAGCAGTACTTC.

CDR3 sequence (DNA): TGCGCCAGCAGCCCCACACGGGGGAGAATGAACACTGAAGCTTTCTTT. Translated, it gives CASSPTRGRMNTEAFF. The rearrangement uses TRBV4-1 and TRBJ1-1; TRBD1 might be the D (5 bases). Per germline, CDR1 MGHRA and CDR2 YSYEKL. Trimming removed 4 bases from V and 0 bases from J, with 15 bases in between. This CDR3 region has 16 residues.

The chain uses TRBV19 and TRBJ2-7, with 8 bases aligning to TRBD2. This CDR3 is built from 14 residues. Per germline, CDR1 LNHDA and CDR2 SQIVND (reference sequence). Trimming cost V 5 bases and J 4 bases; bases outside gene matches: 7. The CDR3: CASSYTAGVYEQYF. The CDR3 DNA follows: TGTGCCAGTAGTTATACAGCGGGAGTTTACGAGCAGTACTTC.

Written as DNA, the CDR3 is TGCGCCAGCAGCTTGACCCTCTCCGCTAGATCTGTAGACAATGAGCAGTTCTTC. It yields the protein CASSLTLSARSVDNEQFF. This rearrangement joins TRBV5-1 to TRBJ2-1; the D is unclear. The CDR3 sequence is 18 residues long. CDR1 is SGHRS, CDR2 YFSETQ, per germline. V was pared by 1 base and J by 5 bases, with 22 bases between.

This chain connects TRBV5-5 to TRBJ2-5; TRBD1 aligns across 7 bases. V was pared by 7 bases and J by 4 bases, with 7 bases of the junction left unmatched. CDR3 length equals 13 residues. Germline V gives CDR1 SGHKS, CDR2 YYEKEE (reference sequence). Here the CDR3 reads CASVNRGGETQYF. CDR3 DNA sequence: TGTGCCAGCGTAAACAGGGGTGGAGAGACCCAGTACTTC.

In DNA form, the CDR3 reads TGTGCCAGCAGCTTAGATGTGGGGGTAGCCAAAAACATTCAGTACTTC. This encodes CASSLDVGVAKNIQYF. The J gene is TRBJ2-4, the V gene TRBV11-2; D may be TRBD1 or TRBD2 (5 bases each). Germline V gene data show CDR1 as SGHAT and CDR2 as FQNNGV. Trimming cost V 0 bases and J 0 bases, with 9 bases left between them. The length of the CDR3 is 16 residues.

The chain is built from TRBV5-1 and TRBJ2-5; 7 positions agree with TRBD2. CDR1 is SGHRS, CDR2 YFSETQ, per germline. CDR3 length: 14 amino acids. V gave up 3 bases and J gave up 1 base; unmatched junction bases: 3. The CDR3 bases are TGCGCCAGCAGCTATAGCGGGCTCCAAGAGACCCAGTACTTC. It yields the protein CASSYSGLQETQYF.

J is TRBJ2-7 and V is TRBV5-5; no firm D call. CDR1 is SGHKS, CDR2 YYEKEE, per germline (reference sequence). V dropped 2 bases and J dropped 2 bases, with 8 bases sitting between them. The CDR3 totals 13 residues. The CDR3 region is CASSFVTTYEQYF. CDR3 DNA: TGTGCCAGCAGCTTCGTGACAACCTACGAGCAGTACTTC.

The rearrangement links TRBV7-9 to TRBJ1-4, with D maybe TRBD1 (5 bases). This CDR3 comprises 16 residues. Germline V CDR1 and CDR2: SEHNR, FQNEAQ (reference sequence). The V and J ends lost 4 bases and 5 bases respectively, with 17 bases between them. Written as DNA, the CDR3 is TGTGCCAGCAGCTCGCCCCAATGGGACGGCAATGAAAAACTGTTTTTT. Protein: CASSSPQWDGNEKLFF.